The T cell receptor (beta chain) described here comes from a study of a mutant IDH1 vaccine in newly diagnosed glioma. TCRdb's table, derived via immunoSEQ multiplex PCR, lists solely in-frame clones and lacks some. The table records fewer than 45,000 clones, around 84% of them present only once. The time point: week 11, during vaccination. Vaccination comprised doses that each held 300 ug of mutant IDH1 20-mer peptide, plus topical imiquimod. The CDR3 extends over 13 amino acids. A single count supports this clone. Its antigen is currently unknown. The material sequenced was PBMCs, taken from a glioma patient whose treatment included an IDH1 peptide vaccine. The source is a man aged 35 to 55 with glioma. The chain carries TRBV21-1 and TRBJ2-5; whether TRBD2, the table's D call, matches the DNA was not checked. TRBV21-1 has pseudogene status. The chain's CDR3 is CASSKWSVKTQYF. CDR3 sequence (DNA): TGTGCCAGCAGCAAATGGAGTGTGAAGACCCAGTACTTC.